This entry features one T cell receptor beta chain sequence. Its antigen is unknown. The data were obtained in a study of shared clonotypes between healthy human individuals. Looking at the study overall: CD4 naive and CD4 memory each took three plates per donor, while CD8 naive took two and CD8 memory one. Notes on the study in general: Naive CD4 clonotypes were shared across several donors at about 5.3%.

Naive CD8 cells were CD45RO-negative, positively selected for CCR7, excluding terminally differentiated effector memory CD45RA+ cells. In the original analysis: With immunoSEQ giving junction-only sequences and no quality scores, filtering differed. TCRdb's table, derived via immunoSEQ multiplex PCR, lists solely in-frame clones and lacks some. V and J calls and clone size are those listed in that table; D and trimming were worked out from the DNA. This table has more than 550,000 clones, approximately 90% appearing once. What was sequenced was naive CD8+ T cells sorted from blood. This clonotype was obtained from a man aged 25 to 40 in good health.

CDR3 sequence (DNA): TGTGCCAGCAGTTTCGCCGGGACAGGGTGGGATGGCTACACCTTC. Its translation: CASSFAGTGWDGYTF. The gene calls are TRBV7-8 and TRBJ1-2, with 9 bases lining up with TRBD1. J lost 6 bases, V lost 6 bases, and 11 bases had no gene match. Germline V gene sequence: CDR1 SGHVS, CDR2 FQNEAQ. The CDR3 loop spans 15 amino acids.